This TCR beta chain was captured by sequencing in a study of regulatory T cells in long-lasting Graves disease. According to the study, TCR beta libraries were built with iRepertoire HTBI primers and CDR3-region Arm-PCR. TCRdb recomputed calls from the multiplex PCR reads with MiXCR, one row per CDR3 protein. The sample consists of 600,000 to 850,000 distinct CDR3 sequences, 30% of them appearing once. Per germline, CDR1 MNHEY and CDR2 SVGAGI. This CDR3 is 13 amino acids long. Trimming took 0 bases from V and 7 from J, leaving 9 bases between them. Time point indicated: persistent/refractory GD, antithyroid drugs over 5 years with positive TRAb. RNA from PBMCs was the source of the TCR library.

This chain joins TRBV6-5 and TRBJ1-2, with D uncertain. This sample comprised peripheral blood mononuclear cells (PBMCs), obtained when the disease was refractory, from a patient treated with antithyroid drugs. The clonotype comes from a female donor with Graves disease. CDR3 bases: TGTGCCAGCAGTTACTCTAAAGAGGGTGGCTACACCTTC. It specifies CASSYSKEGGYTF.